These 14 T cell receptor beta chains were all obtained from the same sample, sequenced in a study of blood T cell repertoires in COVID-19. Assay: immunoSEQ multiplex PCR; the TCRdb copy retains only in-frame clones and omits some. The sample lists some 200,000 clones; roughly nine tenths were seen once. Input material: PBMCs or T cells enriched from blood (not recorded which). Source of these receptors: a woman aged 50 to 60 in a cohort exposed to, infected with or recovered from COVID-19 (not recorded which).

V gene TRBV14 combines with J gene TRBJ1-1; TRBD1 agrees at 8 bases. Germline CDR1 SGHDN, CDR2 FVKESK. Trimming at V came to 4 bases and at J to 5 bases, leaving 6 bases not matched to a gene. This CDR3 spans 14 amino acids. The CDR3, as DNA: TGTGCCAGCAGCCGTAGGACAGGGTGGACTGAAGCTTTCTTT. It encodes CASSRRTGWTEAFF. Full variable domain (remainder filled in from reference TRBV14 and TRBJ1-1): EAGVTQFPSHSVIEKGQTVTLRCDPISGHDNLYWYRRVMGKEIKFLLHFVKESKQDESGMPNNRFLAERTGGTYSTLKVQPAELEDSGVYFCASSRRTGWTEAFFGQGTRLTVV.

CDR3 loop: CASSVRGTGENSPLHF. The CDR3 region has the DNA TGTGCCAGCAGCGTACGGGGGACAGGGGAGAATTCACCCCTCCACTTT. The chain recombines TRBV9 with TRBJ1-6; TRBD1 agrees at 10 bases. Unmatched junction bases numbered 5, after V lost 1 base and J lost 7 bases. CDR1 is SGDLS, CDR2 YYNGEE, per germline. This CDR3 comprises 16 residues. Complete variable domain (other parts from reference TRBV9 and TRBJ1-6): DSGVTQTPKHLITATGQRVTLRCSPRSGDLSVYWYQQSLDQGLQFLIQYYNGEERAKGNILERFSAQQFPDLHSELNLSSLELGDSALYFCASSVRGTGENSPLHFGNGTRLTVT.

This clone occurred a few times. CDR3 nucleotide sequence: TGTGCCAGCTCACCGCTAACTAGGAGCACCGGGGAGCTGTTTTTT. Encoded protein: CASSPLTRSTGELFF. The rearrangement uses TRBV18 and TRBJ2-2; maybe TRBD2 (5 bases). Germline V CDR1 and CDR2: KGHSH, LQKENI. This CDR3 contains 15 residues. Trimming removed 3 bases from V and 4 bases from J, with 12 bases in between.

This clone is a singleton in its sample. The chain employs TRBV3-1 (or the pseudogene TRBV3-2) and TRBJ2-6; TRBD2 matches 7 bases. CDR1 LGHDT and CDR2 YNNKEL come from the germline V gene (reference sequence). Trimming cost V 1 base and J 0 bases; bases outside gene matches: 6. The CDR3 consists of 18 residues. This chain's CDR3 is CASSQVQRGLSGANVLTF. In DNA, the CDR3 is TGTGCCAGCAGCCAAGTCCAGCGGGGCCTCTCTGGGGCCAACGTCCTGACTTTC.

The J gene is TRBJ1-3, the V gene TRBV2, with a tentative D call TRBD1 (6 bases). V was pared by 4 bases and J by 0 bases, with 10 bases between. Germline V gene lookup returns CDR1 SNHLY and CDR2 FYNNEI. This CDR3 is built from 15 residues. CDR3 nucleotide sequence: TGTGCCAGCAGTGTTGGGGGCCTCTCTGGAAACACCATATATTTT. This gives the protein CASSVGGLSGNTIYF.

The V gene is TRBV18, the J gene TRBJ1-2; 7 positions agree with TRBD1. CDR1 is KGHSH, CDR2 LQKENI, per germline. CDR3 length: 14 residues. Trimming removed 3 bases from V and 6 bases from J; junction bases left unmatched: 7. The CDR3 bases are TGTGCCAGCTCACCTAATTGGCAGGGGGATGGCTACACCTTC. It specifies CASSPNWQGDGYTF. Based on the CDR3 plus reference TRBV18 and TRBJ1-2, the full variable domain is NAGVMQNPRHLVRRRGQEARLRCSPMKGHSHVYWYRQLPEEGLKFMVYLQKENIIDESGMPKERFSAEFPKEGPSILRIQQVVRGDSAAYFCASSPNWQGDGYTFGSGTRLTVV.

The V call is TRBV7-8, the J call TRBJ2-7, with D perhaps matching TRBD1 (6 bases). This CDR3 is 12 amino acids long. V lost 5 bases, J lost 5 bases, and 10 bases lay in between. Germline V gene data show CDR1 as SGHVS and CDR2 as FQNEAQ. CDR3 sequence (DNA): TGTGCCAGCAGCCCCACAGGGCACGAGCAGTACTTC. Translation gives CASSPTGHEQYF.

The CDR3 region is CASSQAMTGIVYGYTF. CDR3 DNA: TGCGCCAGCAGCCAGGCTATGACAGGGATCGTCTATGGCTACACCTTC. This chain connects TRBV4-3 to TRBJ1-2, with TRBD1 matching 7 bases. Germline-derived CDR1 and CDR2 are LGHNA and YSLEER. The V segment lost 3 bases and the J segment 4 bases; nucleotides outside the gene matches: 11. This CDR3 is built from 16 residues.

This clone was recorded many times. V usage is TRBV11-2 and J usage is TRBJ2-1; 10 bases fit TRBD2. The CDR3 runs to 17 residues. The V gene's germline CDR1 is SGHAT and CDR2 FQNNGV. V was pared by 6 bases and J by 3 bases, with 11 bases of the junction left unmatched. In DNA form, the CDR3 reads TGTGCCAGCAGTTCGGGAAGGACTAGCGGATTCTACAATGAGCAGTTCTTC. This encodes CASSSGRTSGFYNEQFF.

V usage is TRBV7-3 and J usage is TRBJ2-7; 8 nucleotides agree with TRBD1. In germline, CDR1 is SGHTA, CDR2 FQGTGA. The CDR3 contains 14 residues. Losses at the gene ends were 2 bases for V and 6 bases for J; bases not matched to a gene: 6. The CDR3 is CASSLQTGVGEQYF. CDR3 sequence (DNA): TGTGCCAGCAGCTTACAGACAGGGGTCGGCGAGCAGTACTTC.

This chain connects TRBV28 to TRBJ2-3; D unresolved. The CDR3 covers 11 residues. Germline-derived CDR1 and CDR2 are MDHEN and SYDVKM. V lost 3 bases, J lost 7 bases, and 5 bases lay in between. Here the CDR3 reads CASSFLNTQYF. In nucleotides, the CDR3 is TGTGCCAGCAGTTTTCTTAATACGCAGTATTTT. Full variable domain (remainder filled in from reference TRBV28 and TRBJ2-3): DVKVTQSSRYLVKRTGEKVFLECVQDMDHENMFWYRQDPGLGLRLIYFSYDVKMKEKGDIPEGYSVSREKKERFSLILESASTNQTSMYLCASSFLNTQYFGPGTRLTVL.

The V and J genes are TRBV5-1 and TRBJ1-2; 9 nucleotides align to TRBD1. This CDR3 region has 14 residues. Germline-derived CDR1 and CDR2 are SGHRS and YFSETQ. V shed 6 bases, J shed 6 bases, and the junction held 9 bases outside the gene matches. The CDR3 protein is CASTPYGDRDGYTF. The CDR3 DNA reads TGCGCCAGCACCCCTTATGGGGACAGGGATGGCTACACCTTC.

The V and J genes are TRBV4-3 and TRBJ2-7, with D possibly matching TRBD2 (5 bases). Germline V lookup: CDR1 LGHNA, CDR2 YSLEER. This CDR3 is 16 amino acids long. The germline V and J ends were trimmed by 1 base and 4 bases, with 17 bases remaining between them. CDR3 sequence: CASSQGQPGLAYEQYF. In nucleotides, the CDR3 is TGCGCCAGCAGCCAAGGTCAACCGGGGTTGGCTTACGAGCAGTACTTC.

The CDR3 nucleotides read TGTGCCAGTAGTGTGGGACAGCCAAAGGACTATGGCTACACCTTC. It encodes CASSVGQPKDYGYTF. The V and J genes are TRBV19 and TRBJ1-2; 7 bases match TRBD1. The CDR3 loop spans 15 amino acids. Germline-derived CDR1 and CDR2 are LNHDA and SQIVND (reference sequence). Losses at the gene ends were 5 bases for V and 3 bases for J; bases not matched to a gene: 9.